The 12 T cell receptor beta chains presented below share a single source sample, sequenced in a study of PD-L1 blockade in urothelial cancer (TCRdb year 2017). Receptor amplification or capture employed the immunoSEQ multiplex PCR assay. TCRdb mirrors the immuneACCESS table, restricted to in-frame sequences. Some clones are absent from its copies; in checked studies, under half trace to an unresolved V gene, and the reason for the others is unknown. The table for this sample lists some 71,000 clones; about 89% of them were counted only once. The ten largest make up 3.4% of the sample. The specimen was PBMCs, collected around atezolizumab (anti-PD-L1) treatment. The receptors here all came from a man aged 55 to 69 with urothelial cancer.

The genes are TRBV30 and TRBJ1-3; 7 bases fit TRBD1. Trimming removed 6 bases from V and 2 bases from J; junction bases left unmatched: 7. Germline CDR1 reads GTSNPN; CDR2 reads SVGIG (reference sequence). The CDR3 has 14 residues. As DNA, the CDR3 is TGTGCCTGTCGCGAAACAGGGGCTGGAAACACCATATATTTT. Protein product: CACRETGAGNTIYF.

The rearrangement uses TRBV5-1 and TRBJ2-5; 11 bases match TRBD2. Germline CDR1 is SGHRS and CDR2 is YFSETQ. This CDR3 comprises 17 residues. V was clipped by 4 bases and J by 2 bases; unmatched bases: 10. The CDR3 nucleotides read TGCGCCAGCAGCGCAGGAGGAATAGCGGGGGGGCAAGAGACCCAGTACTTC. Translating it yields CASSAGGIAGGQETQYF.

The chain is built from TRBV14 and TRBJ1-1; a weak D match, TRBD1 (5 bases). This CDR3 contains 14 residues. CDR1 is SGHDN, CDR2 FVKESK, per germline. V lost 1 base, J lost 4 bases, and 10 bases lay in between. The CDR3 coding sequence is TGTGCCAGCAGCCAAGCATTGGGGGGCACTGAAGCTTTCTTT. Amino acid sequence: CASSQALGGTEAFF.

This chain connects TRBV27 to TRBJ1-1, with 8 bases lining up with TRBD1. The CDR3 has 14 residues. Germline V CDR1 and CDR2: MNHEY, SMNVEV (reference sequence). With V trimmed by 7 bases and J by 6 bases, 10 bases remained unmatched. DNA of the CDR3: TGTGCCAGCACCGGACAGGGCACGGGGGCTGAAGCTTTCTTT. It encodes CASTGQGTGAEAFF.

This clone is a singleton in its sample. V usage is TRBV19 and J usage is TRBJ2-7; TRBD1 agrees at 7 bases. Germline CDR1 is LNHDA and CDR2 is SQIVND (reference sequence). Unmatched junction bases numbered 11, after V lost 4 bases and J lost 2 bases. The length of the CDR3 is 16 residues. CDR3 loop: CASSKNRGTTTYEQYF. The CDR3 region has the DNA TGTGCCAGTAGTAAGAACAGGGGTACAACTACCTACGAGCAGTACTTC.

The chain uses TRBV28 and TRBJ2-5; 8 bases line up with TRBD2. The CDR3 is 14 amino acids. With 5 bases clipped from V and 1 base from J, the junction kept 3 bases outside the gene matches. Germline V gene sequence: CDR1 MDHEN, CDR2 SYDVKM. The DNA for the CDR3 is TGTGCCAGCAGTCGGGGGGGATCCCAAGAGACCCAGTACTTC. Its translation: CASSRGGSQETQYF. Full variable domain (remainder filled in from reference TRBV28 and TRBJ2-5): DVKVTQSSRYLVKRTGEKVFLECVQDMDHENMFWYRQDPGLGLRLIYFSYDVKMKEKGDIPEGYSVSREKKERFSLILESASTNQTSMYLCASSRGGSQETQYFGPGTRLLVL.

DNA of the CDR3: TGTGCCAGCAGCGCCAGGGGGCAACTCAACACTGAAGCTTTCTTT. It codes for CASSARGQLNTEAFF. This chain links TRBV9 with TRBJ1-1; 8 positions agree with TRBD1. The J segment lost 2 bases and the V segment lost 3 bases, leaving 6 bases of the junction unmatched. This CDR3 contains 15 residues. CDR1 and CDR2 from the germline V gene are SGDLS and YYNGEE.

V is TRBV28 and J is TRBJ2-7; TRBD2 matches 11 bases. Unmatched junction bases numbered 3, after V lost 6 bases and J lost 5 bases. The CDR3 totals 13 residues. Looked up from germline, CDR1 is MDHEN and CDR2 is SYDVKM. This CDR3 reads CASSLLAGDEQYF. CDR3 DNA: TGTGCCAGCAGCTTACTAGCGGGAGACGAGCAGTACTTC.

The V call is TRBV5-1, the J call TRBJ2-3, with TRBD1 matching over 7 bases. V was pared by 4 bases and J by 4 bases, with 12 bases of the junction left unmatched. This CDR3 has 16 residues. From germline, CDR1 is SGHRS and CDR2 YFSETQ. CDR3 region: CASSPTPRQGPDTQYF. The CDR3 region has the DNA TGCGCCAGCAGCCCAACGCCTCGACAGGGCCCAGATACGCAGTATTTT.

V and J are TRBV10-1 and TRBJ2-7, with D possibly being TRBD1 (5 bases). Looked up from germline, CDR1 is WNHNN and CDR2 is SYGVQD (reference sequence). This CDR3 comprises 12 residues. V was trimmed by 2 bases and J by 9 bases, leaving 11 bases between them. This CDR3 reads CASSESREGQYF. CDR3 nucleotides: TGCGCCAGCAGTGAGAGCAGGGAAGGGCAGTACTTC.

This clone was observed a handful of times. V usage is TRBV27 and J usage is TRBJ1-1; maybe TRBD1 (6 bases). The germline V gene has CDR1 MNHEY and CDR2 SMNVEV (reference sequence). CDR3 size: 13 residues. Deletions cut 2 bases from V and 5 bases from J, with 9 bases between. The CDR3 coding sequence is TGTGCCAGCAGTTTAGGCACAGGGACTGAAGCTTTCTTT. This sequence encodes CASSLGTGTEAFF.

There are a few counts of this clone. The CDR3, as DNA: TGTGCCAGCAGTTACGGCAGGGGCCCCTACGAGCAGTACTTC. Translation: CASSYGRGPYEQYF. This rearrangement joins TRBV6-5 to TRBJ2-7; D is possibly TRBD1 (6 bases). The germline V gene encodes CDR1 MNHEY and CDR2 SVGAGI. The ends were cut back, 2 bases at V and 2 bases at J, with 10 bases in the middle. The CDR3 runs to 14 residues.